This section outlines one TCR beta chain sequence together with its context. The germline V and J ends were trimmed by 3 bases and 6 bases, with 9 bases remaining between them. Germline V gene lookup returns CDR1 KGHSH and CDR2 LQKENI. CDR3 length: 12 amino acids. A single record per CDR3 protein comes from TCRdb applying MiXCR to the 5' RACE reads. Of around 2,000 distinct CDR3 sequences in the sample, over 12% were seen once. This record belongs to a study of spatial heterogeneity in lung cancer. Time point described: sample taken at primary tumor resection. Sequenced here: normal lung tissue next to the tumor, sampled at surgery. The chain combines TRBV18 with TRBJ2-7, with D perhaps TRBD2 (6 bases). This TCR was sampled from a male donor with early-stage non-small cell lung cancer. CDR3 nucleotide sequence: TGTGCCAGCTCACCCGGGGGTAGCGAGCAGTACTTC. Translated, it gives CASSPGGSEQYF.